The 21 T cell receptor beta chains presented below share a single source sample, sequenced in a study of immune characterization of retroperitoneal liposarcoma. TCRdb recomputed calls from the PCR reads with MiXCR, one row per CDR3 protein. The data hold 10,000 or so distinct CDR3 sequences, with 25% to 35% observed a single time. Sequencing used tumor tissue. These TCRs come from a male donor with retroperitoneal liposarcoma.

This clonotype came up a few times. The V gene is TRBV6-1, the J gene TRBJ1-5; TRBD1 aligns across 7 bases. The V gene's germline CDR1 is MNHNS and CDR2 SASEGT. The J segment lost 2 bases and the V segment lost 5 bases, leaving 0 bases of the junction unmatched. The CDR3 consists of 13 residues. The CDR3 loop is CASSTGGNQPQHF. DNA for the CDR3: TGTGCCAGCAGTACAGGGGGCAATCAGCCCCAGCATTTT.

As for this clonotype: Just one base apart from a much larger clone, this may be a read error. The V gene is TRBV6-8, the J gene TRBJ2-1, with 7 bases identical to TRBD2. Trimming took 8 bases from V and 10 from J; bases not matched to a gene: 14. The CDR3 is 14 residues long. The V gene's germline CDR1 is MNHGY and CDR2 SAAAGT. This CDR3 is CASGISGTYPEQFF. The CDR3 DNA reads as TGTGCCAGCGGGATAAGCGGGACCTATCCCGAGCAGTTCTTC.

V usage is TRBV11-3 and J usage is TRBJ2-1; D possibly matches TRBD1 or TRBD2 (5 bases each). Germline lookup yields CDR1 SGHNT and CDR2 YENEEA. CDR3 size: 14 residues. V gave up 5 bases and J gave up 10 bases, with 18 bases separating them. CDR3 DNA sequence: TGTGCCAGCAGCCCCCCCTGGGACCCCTACGAGCAGTTCTTC. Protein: CASSPPWDPYEQFF.

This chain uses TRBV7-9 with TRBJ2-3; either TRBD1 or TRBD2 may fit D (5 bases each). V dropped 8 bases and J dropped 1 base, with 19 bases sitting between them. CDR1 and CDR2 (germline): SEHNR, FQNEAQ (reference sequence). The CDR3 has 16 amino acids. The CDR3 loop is CASGRSGIRGTDTQYF. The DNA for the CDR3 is TGTGCCAGCGGTAGGTCCGGGATCAGGGGCACAGATACGCAGTATTTT.

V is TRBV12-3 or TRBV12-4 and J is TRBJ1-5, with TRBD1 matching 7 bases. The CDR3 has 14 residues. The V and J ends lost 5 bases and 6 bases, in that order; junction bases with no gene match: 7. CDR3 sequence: CASSLTGSGQPQHF. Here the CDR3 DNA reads TGTGCCAGCAGTCTGACAGGGTCGGGTCAGCCCCAGCATTTT.

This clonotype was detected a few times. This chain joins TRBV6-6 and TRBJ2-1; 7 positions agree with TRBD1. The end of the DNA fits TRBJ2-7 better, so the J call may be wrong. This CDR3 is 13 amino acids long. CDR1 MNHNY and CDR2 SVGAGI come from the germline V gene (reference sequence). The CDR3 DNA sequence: TGTGCCAGCACTCTCTCCGGGACAGCCGAGCAGTACTTC. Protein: CASTLSGTAEQYF.

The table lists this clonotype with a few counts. CDR3 amino acids: CASTDRGPEAFF. Here the CDR3 DNA reads TGTGCCAGCACCGACAGGGGCCCTGAAGCTTTCTTT. This sequence joins TRBV7-8 and TRBJ1-1; 8 positions agree with TRBD1. Germline CDR1 reads SGHVS; CDR2 reads FQNEAQ. Trimming cost V 7 bases and J 6 bases; bases outside gene matches: 4. The CDR3 extends over 12 amino acids.

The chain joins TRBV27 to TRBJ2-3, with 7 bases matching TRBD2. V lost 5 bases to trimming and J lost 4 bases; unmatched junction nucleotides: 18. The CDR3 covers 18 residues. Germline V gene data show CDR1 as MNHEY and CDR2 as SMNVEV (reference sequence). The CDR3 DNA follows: TGTGCCAGCAGTCGAATCCCTCCGACTAGCCCGGGGCCAGATACGCAGTATTTT. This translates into CASSRIPPTSPGPDTQYF.

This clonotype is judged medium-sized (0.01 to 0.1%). The DNA of the CDR3 is TGTGCCAGCAGCCCCCCTTTCGGGCGGGGCGAGGGGGAGACCCAGTTCTTC. This encodes CASSPPFGRGEGETQFF. The rearrangement uses TRBV7-6 and TRBJ2-1, with D possibly called TRBD1 or TRBD2 (6 bases each). With 5 bases removed from V and 13 bases from J, the gap between germline ends came to 30 bases. This CDR3 is built from 17 residues. From germline, CDR1 is SGHVS and CDR2 FNYEAQ.

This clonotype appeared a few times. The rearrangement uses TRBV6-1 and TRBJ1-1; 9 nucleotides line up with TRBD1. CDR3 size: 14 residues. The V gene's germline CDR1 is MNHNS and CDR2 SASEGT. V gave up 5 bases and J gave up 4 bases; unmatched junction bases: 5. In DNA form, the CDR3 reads TGTGCCAGCAGTTCGACGACAGGGGGCACTGAAGCTTTCTTT. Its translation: CASSSTTGGTEAFF.

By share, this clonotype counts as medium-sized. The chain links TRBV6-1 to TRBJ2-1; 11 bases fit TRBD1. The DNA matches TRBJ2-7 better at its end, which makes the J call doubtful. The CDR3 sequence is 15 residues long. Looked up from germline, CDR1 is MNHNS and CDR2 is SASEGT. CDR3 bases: TGTGCCAGCAGTGATGGGACAGGGGGTCACAATGAGCAGTACTTC. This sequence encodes CASSDGTGGHNEQYF.

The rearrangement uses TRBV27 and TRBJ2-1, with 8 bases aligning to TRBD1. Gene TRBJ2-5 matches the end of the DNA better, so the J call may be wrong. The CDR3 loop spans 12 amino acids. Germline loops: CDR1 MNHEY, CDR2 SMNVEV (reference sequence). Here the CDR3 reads CASKDRVETQYF. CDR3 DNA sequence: TGTGCCAGCAAGGACAGGGTAGAGACCCAGTACTTC.

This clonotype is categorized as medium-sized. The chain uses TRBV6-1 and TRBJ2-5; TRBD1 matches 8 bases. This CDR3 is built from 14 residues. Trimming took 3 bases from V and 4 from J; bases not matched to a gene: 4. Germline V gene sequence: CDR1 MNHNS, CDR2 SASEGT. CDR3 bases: TGTGCCAGCAGTGAGTCAGGGGGCATAGAGACCCAGTACTTC. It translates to CASSESGGIETQYF.

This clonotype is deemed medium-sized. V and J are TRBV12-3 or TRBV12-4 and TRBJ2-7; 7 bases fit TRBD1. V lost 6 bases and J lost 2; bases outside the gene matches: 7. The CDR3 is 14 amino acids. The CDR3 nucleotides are TGTGCCAGCAGCCCCCAAGGGACAGCCTACGAGCAGTACTTC. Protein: CASSPQGTAYEQYF.

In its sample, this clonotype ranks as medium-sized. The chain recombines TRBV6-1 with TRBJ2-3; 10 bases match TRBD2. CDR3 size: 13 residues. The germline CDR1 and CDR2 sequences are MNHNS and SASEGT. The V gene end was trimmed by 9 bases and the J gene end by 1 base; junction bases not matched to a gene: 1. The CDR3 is CASLAGGTDTQYF. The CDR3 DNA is TGTGCCAGTCTAGCGGGGGGCACAGATACGCAGTATTTT.

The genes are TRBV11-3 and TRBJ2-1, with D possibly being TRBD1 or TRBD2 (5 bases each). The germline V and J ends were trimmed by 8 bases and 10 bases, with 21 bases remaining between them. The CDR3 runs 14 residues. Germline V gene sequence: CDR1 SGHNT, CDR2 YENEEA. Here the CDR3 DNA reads TGTGCCAGCGTTCGGGACGGACTTCCCTACGAGCAGTTCTTC. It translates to CASVRDGLPYEQFF.

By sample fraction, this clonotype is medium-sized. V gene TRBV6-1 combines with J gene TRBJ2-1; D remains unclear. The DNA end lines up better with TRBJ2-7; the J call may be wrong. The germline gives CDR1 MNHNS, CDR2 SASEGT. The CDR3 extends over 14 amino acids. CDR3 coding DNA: TGTGCCAGCAGTGAAGAGTACGGAACCTACGAGCAGTACTTC. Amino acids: CASSEEYGTYEQYF.

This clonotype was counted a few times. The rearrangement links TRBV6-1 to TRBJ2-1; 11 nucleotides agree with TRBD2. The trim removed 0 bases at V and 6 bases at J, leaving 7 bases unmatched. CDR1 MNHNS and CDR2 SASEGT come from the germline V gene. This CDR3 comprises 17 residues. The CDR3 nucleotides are TGTGCCAGCAGTGAAGCTGGCGGGCTAGCGGGAGGCAATGAGCAGTTCTTC. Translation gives CASSEAGGLAGGNEQFF.

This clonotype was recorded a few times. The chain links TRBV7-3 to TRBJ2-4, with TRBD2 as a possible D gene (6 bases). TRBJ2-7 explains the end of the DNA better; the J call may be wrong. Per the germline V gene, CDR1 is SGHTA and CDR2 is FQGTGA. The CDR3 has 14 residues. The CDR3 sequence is CASSPQRGSYEQYF. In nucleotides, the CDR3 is TGTGCCAGCAGCCCCCAACGGGGGTCCTACGAGCAGTACTTC.

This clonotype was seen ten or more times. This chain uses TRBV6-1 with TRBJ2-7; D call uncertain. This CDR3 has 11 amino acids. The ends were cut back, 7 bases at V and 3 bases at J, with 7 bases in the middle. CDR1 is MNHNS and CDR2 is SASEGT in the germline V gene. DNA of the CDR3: TGTGCCAGCACCATAAACTACGAGCAGTACTTC. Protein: CASTINYEQYF.

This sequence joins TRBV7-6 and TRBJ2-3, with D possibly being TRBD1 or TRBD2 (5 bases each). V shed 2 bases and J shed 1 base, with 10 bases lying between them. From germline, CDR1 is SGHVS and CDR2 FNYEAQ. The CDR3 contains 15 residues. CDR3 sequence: CASSLRGSGTDTQYF. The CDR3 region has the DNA TGTGCCAGCAGCTTAAGGGGTAGCGGCACAGATACGCAGTATTTT.